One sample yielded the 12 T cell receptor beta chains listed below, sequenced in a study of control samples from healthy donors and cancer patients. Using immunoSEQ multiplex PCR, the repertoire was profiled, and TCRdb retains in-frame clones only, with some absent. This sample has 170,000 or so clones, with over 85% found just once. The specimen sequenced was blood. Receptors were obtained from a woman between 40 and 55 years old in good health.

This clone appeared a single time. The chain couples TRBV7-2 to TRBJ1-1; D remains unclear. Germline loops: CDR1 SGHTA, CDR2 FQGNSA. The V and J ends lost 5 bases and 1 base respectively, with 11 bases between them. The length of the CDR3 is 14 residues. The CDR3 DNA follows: TGTGCCAGCAGCGCGGGCCGGCGGAACACTGAAGCTTTCTTT. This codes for CASSAGRRNTEAFF.

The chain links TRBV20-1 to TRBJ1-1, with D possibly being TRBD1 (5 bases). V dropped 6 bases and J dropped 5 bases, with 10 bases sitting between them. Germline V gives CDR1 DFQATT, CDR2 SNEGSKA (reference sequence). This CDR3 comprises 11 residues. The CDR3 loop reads CSAPTETEAFF. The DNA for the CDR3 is TGCAGTGCGCCGACAGAAACTGAAGCTTTCTTT.

The CDR3 DNA follows: TGTGCCAGCAGGCAGGATAGGGACACTGAAGCTTTCTTT. The encoded protein is CASRQDRDTEAFF. This chain uses TRBV7-2 with TRBJ1-1; D gene unclear. CDR1 is SGHTA and CDR2 is FQGNSA in the germline V gene. CDR3 length: 13 amino acids. The ends were cut back, 6 bases at V and 3 bases at J, with 11 bases in the middle.

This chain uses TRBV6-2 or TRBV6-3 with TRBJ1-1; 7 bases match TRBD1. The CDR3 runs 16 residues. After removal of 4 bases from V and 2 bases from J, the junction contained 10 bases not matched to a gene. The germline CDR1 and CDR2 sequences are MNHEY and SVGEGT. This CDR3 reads CASSSDRVNPNTEAFF. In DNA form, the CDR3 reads TGTGCCAGCAGTTCCGACAGGGTTAATCCCAACACTGAAGCTTTCTTT.

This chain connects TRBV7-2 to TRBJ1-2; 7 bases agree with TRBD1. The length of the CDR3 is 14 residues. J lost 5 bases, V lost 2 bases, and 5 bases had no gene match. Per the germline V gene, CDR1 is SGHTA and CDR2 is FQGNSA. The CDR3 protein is CASSLKGAVYGYTF. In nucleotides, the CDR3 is TGTGCCAGCAGCTTAAAGGGGGCGGTTTATGGCTACACCTTC.

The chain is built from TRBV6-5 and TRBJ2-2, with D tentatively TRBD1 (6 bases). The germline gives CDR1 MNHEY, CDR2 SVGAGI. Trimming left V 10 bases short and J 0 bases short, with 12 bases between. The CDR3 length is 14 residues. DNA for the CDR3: TGTGCCACCTATGGGGGCTCGAACACCGGGGAGCTGTTTTTT. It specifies CATYGGSNTGELFF.

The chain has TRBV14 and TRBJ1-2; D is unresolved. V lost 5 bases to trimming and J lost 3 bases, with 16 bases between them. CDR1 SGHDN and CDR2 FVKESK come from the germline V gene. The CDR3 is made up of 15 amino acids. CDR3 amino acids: CASSSTHPAYYGYTF. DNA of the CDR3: TGTGCCAGCAGCTCAACACACCCAGCGTACTATGGCTACACCTTC.

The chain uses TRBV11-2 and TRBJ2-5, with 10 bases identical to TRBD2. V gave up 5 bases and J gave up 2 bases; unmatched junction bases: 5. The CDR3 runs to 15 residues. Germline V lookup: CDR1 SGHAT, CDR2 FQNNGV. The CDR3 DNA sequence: TGTGCCAGCAGCGGCTGGGGACTAGCGCAAGAGACCCAGTACTTC. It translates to CASSGWGLAQETQYF.

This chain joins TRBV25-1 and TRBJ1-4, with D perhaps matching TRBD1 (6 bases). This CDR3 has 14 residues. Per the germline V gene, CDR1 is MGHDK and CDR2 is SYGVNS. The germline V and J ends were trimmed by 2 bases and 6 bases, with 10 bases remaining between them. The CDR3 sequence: CASSERGADEKLFF. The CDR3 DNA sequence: TGTGCCAGCAGTGAACGGGGGGCCGATGAAAAACTGTTTTTT.

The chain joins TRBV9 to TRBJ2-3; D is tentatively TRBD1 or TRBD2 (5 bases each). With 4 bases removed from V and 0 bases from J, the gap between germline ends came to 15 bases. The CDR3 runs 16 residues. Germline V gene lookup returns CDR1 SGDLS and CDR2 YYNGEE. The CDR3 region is CASSKRDASSTDTQYF. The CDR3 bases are TGTGCCAGCAGCAAAAGGGACGCCTCTAGCACAGATACGCAGTATTTT.

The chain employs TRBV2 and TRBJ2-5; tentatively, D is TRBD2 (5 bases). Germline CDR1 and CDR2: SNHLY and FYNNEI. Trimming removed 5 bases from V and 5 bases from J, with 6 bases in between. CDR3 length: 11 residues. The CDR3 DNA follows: TGTGCCAGCAGTCGCGGGGAGACCCAGTACTTC. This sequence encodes CASSRGETQYF.

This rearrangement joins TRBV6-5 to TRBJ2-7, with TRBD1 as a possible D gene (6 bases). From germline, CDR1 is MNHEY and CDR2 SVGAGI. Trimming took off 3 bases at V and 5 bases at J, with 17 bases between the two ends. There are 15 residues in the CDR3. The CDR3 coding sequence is TGTGCCAGCAGTTATACCGGGACAATGAGGAACGAGCAGTACTTC. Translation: CASSYTGTMRNEQYF.